The 8 T cell receptor beta chains below come from one sample, sequenced in a study of shared clonotypes between healthy human individuals. Some clones are missing from TCRdb's copy, which holds only in-frame ones; the method was immunoSEQ multiplex PCR. Of a few million clones listed, roughly 92% are singletons. Sequenced: naive CD4+ T cells sorted from blood. As to subset: CD45RA+ positively selected. These receptors were taken from a man between 18 and 29 years old in good health.

The chain couples TRBV18 to TRBJ1-4; 7 nucleotides align to TRBD1. This CDR3 has 17 amino acids. The V segment lost 3 bases and the J segment 6 bases; nucleotides outside the gene matches: 13. CDR1 KGHSH and CDR2 LQKENI come from the germline V gene. In DNA, the CDR3 is TGTGCCAGCTCACCCCCGGGACAGCTATTTGTACATGAAAAACTGTTTTTT. The encoded protein is CASSPPGQLFVHEKLFF.

The gene calls are TRBV6-1 and TRBJ2-5, with TRBD2 matching 7 bases. The last part of the DNA fits TRBJ2-7 better; the J call may be wrong. The CDR3 has 14 residues. Germline V gene lookup returns CDR1 MNHNS and CDR2 SASEGT. CDR3 nucleotides: TGTGCCAGCAAGTTTGGGAGGGGAACCTACGAGCAGTACTTC. Its translation is CASKFGRGTYEQYF.

This clone was recorded once. The chain employs TRBV2 and TRBJ2-5; 8 nucleotides match TRBD2. The V gene's germline CDR1 is SNHLY and CDR2 FYNNEI. CDR3 size: 13 residues. With 7 bases clipped from V and 2 bases from J, the junction kept 3 bases outside the gene matches. In DNA form, the CDR3 reads TGTGCCAGCATTTTAGCGGGACAAGAGACCCAGTACTTC. Translation gives CASILAGQETQYF.

The rearrangement links TRBV10-3 to TRBJ1-4; the D is unclear. Germline-derived CDR1 and CDR2 are ENHRY and SYGVKD. This CDR3 spans 13 amino acids. The CDR3: CAVRVESGEKLFF. In DNA, the CDR3 is TGTGCAGTGCGGGTGGAGTCTGGTGAAAAACTGTTTTTT.

The chain recombines TRBV30 with TRBJ1-1; no definite D call. This CDR3 is built from 14 residues. The ends were cut back, 1 base at V and 1 base at J, with 10 bases in the middle. CDR1 and CDR2 (germline): GTSNPN, SVGIG (reference sequence). As DNA, the CDR3 is TGTGCCTGGAGTGCAGGCACTAGGAACACTGAAGCTTTCTTT. Protein product: CAWSAGTRNTEAFF.

The CDR3 nucleotides are TGTGCCAGCAGTTTATCGACTCAACCCGGGGAGCTGTTTTTT. Protein: CASSLSTQPGELFF. This chain links TRBV27 with TRBJ2-2, with D hard to call. Trimming shortened V by 0 bases and J by 6 bases, and 8 bases separated the two germline ends. CDR1 MNHEY and CDR2 SMNVEV come from the germline V gene (reference sequence). This CDR3 contains 14 residues.

The chain links TRBV10-3 to TRBJ1-2; no firm D call. The CDR3 loop spans 14 amino acids. V was trimmed by 4 bases and J by 4 bases, leaving 13 bases between them. CDR1 ENHRY and CDR2 SYGVKD come from the germline V gene. In nucleotides, the CDR3 is TGTGCCATCAGTGTGGACCCGACAAGCTATGGCTACACCTTC. It translates to CAISVDPTSYGYTF.

A remark on this clone: The identical CDR3 is also encoded by other nucleotide sequences in the sample. The chain carries TRBV28 and TRBJ1-3, with 8 bases aligning to TRBD1. Losses at the gene ends were 6 bases for V and 2 bases for J; bases not matched to a gene: 0. This CDR3 has 13 residues. Germline V gives CDR1 MDHEN, CDR2 SYDVKM. This chain's CDR3 is CASRQGAGNTIYF. CDR3 DNA sequence: TGTGCCAGCAGACAGGGGGCTGGAAACACCATATATTTT.